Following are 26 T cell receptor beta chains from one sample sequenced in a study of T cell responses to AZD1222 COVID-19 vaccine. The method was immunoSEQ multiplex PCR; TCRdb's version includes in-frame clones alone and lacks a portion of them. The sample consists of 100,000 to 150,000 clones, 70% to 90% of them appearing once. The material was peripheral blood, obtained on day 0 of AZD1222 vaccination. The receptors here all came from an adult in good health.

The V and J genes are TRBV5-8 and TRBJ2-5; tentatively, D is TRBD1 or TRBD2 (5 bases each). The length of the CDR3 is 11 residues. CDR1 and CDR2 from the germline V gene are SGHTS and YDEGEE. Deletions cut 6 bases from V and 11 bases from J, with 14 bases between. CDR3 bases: TGTGCCAGCACCGCCCGGGGCGCGCAGTACTTC. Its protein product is CASTARGAQYF.

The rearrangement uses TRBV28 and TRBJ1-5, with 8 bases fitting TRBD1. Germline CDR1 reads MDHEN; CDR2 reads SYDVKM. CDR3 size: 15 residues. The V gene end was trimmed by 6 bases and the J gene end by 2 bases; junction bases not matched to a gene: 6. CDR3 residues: CASRAGTGGNQPQHF. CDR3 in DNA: TGTGCCAGCAGAGCCGGGACAGGCGGCAATCAGCCCCAGCATTTT.

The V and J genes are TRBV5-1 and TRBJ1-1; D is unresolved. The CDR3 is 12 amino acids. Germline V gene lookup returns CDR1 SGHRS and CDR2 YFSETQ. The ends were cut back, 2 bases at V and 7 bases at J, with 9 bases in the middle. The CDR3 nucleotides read TGCGCCAGCAGCTTAGAAGTGGGTGAAGCTTTCTTT. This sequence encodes CASSLEVGEAFF.

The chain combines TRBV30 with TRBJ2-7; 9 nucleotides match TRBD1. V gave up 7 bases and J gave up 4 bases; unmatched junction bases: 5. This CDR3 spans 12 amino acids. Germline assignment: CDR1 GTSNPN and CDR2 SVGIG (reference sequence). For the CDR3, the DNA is TGTGCCTCTGGACAGGGGAGGTACGAGCAGTACTTC. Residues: CASGQGRYEQYF.

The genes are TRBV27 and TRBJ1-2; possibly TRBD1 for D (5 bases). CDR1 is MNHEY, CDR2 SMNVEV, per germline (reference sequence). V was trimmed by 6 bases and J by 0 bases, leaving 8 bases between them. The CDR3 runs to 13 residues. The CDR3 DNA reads TGTGCCAGCAGCCCGACAGCTAACTATGGCTACACCTTC. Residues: CASSPTANYGYTF.

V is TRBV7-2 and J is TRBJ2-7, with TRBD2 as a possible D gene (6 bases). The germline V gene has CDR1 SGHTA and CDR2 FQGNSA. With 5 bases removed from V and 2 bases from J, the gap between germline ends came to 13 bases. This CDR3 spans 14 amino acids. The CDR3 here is CASSPLASAYEQYF. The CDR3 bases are TGTGCCAGCAGCCCTCTCGCTAGCGCCTACGAGCAGTACTTC. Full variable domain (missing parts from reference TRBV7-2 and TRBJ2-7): GAGVSQSPSNKVTEKGKDVELRCDPISGHTALYWYRQSLGQGLEFLIYFQGNSAPDKSGLPSDRFSAERTGGSVSTLTIQRTQQEDSAVYLCASSPLASAYEQYFGPGTRLTVT.

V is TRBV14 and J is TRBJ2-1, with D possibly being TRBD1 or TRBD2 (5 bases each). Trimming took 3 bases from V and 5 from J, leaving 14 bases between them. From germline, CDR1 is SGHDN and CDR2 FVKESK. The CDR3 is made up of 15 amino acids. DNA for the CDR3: TGTGCCAGCAGCCAGCCAGGGACGGGACACAATGAGCAGTTCTTC. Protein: CASSQPGTGHNEQFF.

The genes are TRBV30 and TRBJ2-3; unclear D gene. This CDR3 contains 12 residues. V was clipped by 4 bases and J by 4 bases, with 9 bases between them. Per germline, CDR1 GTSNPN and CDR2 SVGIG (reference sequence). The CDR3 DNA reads TGTGCCTGGACTACTACATCAGATACGCAGTATTTT. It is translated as CAWTTTSDTQYF.

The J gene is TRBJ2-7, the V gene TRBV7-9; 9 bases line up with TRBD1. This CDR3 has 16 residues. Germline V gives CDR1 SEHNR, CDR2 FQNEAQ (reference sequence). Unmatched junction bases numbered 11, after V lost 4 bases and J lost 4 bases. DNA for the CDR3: TGTGCCAGCAGCTCTATACTCGGACAGGGGCGATACGAGCAGTACTTC. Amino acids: CASSSILGQGRYEQYF.

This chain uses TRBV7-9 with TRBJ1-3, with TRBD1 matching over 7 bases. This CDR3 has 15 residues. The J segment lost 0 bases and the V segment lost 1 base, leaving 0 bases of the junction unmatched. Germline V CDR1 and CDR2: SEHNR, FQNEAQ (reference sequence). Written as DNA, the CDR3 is TGTGCCAGCAGCTTAGGACAGGGCTCTGGAAACACCATATATTTT. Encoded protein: CASSLGQGSGNTIYF.

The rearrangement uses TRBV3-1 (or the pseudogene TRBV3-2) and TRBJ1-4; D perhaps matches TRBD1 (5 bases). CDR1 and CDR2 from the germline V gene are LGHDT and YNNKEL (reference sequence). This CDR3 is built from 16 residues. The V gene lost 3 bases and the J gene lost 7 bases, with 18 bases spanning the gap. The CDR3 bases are TGTGCCAGCAGCCAGAGCCCGCAGGGAATGGGTGAAAAACTGTTTTTT. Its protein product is CASSQSPQGMGEKLFF.

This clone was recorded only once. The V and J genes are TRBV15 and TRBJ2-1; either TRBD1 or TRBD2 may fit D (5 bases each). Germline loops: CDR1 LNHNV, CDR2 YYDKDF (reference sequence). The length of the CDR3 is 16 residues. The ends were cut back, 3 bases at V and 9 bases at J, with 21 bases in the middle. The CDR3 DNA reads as TGTGCCACCAGCAGGCCGGGACCCCCCCCTCTGGGTGAGCAGTTCTTC. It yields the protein CATSRPGPPPLGEQFF.

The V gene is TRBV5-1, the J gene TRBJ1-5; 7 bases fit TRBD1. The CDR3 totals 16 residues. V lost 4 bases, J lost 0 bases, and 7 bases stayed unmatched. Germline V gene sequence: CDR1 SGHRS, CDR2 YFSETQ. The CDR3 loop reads CASSPIWTGSNQPQHF. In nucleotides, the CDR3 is TGCGCCAGCAGCCCAATATGGACAGGTAGCAATCAGCCCCAGCATTTT.

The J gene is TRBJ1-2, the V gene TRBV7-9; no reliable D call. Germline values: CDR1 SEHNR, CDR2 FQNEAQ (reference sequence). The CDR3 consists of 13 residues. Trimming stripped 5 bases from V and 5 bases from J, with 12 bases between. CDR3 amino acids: CASSANQGYGYTF. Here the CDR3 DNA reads TGTGCCAGCAGCGCAAATCAAGGGTATGGCTACACCTTC.

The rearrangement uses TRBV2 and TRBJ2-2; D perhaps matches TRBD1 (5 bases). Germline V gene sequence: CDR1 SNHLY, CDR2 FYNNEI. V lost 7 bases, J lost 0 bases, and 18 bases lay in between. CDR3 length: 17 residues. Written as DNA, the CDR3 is TGTGCCAGCACCACCTCGGTGGGCAGGGCGAACACCGGGGAGCTGTTTTTT. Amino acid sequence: CASTTSVGRANTGELFF.

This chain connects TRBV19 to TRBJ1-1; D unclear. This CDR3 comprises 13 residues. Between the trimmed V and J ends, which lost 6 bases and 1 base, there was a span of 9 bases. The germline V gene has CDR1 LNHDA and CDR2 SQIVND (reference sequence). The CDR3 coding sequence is TGTGCCAGTAGCAGCACTAGGAACACTGAAGCTTTCTTT. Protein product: CASSSTRNTEAFF.

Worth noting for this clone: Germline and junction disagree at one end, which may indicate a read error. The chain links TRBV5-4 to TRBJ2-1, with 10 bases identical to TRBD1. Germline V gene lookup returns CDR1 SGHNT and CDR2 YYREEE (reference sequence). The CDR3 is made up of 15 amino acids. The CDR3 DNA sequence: TGTGCCAGCACCTTGGACAGGGGGGGATACAATGAGCAGTTCTTC. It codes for CASTLDRGGYNEQFF.

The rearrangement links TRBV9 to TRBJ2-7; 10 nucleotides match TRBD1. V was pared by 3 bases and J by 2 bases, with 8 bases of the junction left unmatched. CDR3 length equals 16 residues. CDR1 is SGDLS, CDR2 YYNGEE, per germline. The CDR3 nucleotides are TGTGCCAGCAGCGCCGGGATCGGGACAGGGGCCTACGAGCAGTACTTC. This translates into CASSAGIGTGAYEQYF.

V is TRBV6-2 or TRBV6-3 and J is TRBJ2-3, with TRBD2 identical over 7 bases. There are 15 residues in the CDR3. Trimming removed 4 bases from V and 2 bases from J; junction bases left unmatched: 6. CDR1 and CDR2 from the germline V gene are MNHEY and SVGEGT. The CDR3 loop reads CASSSWGGVTDTQYF. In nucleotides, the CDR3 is TGTGCCAGCAGTTCTTGGGGGGGGGTCACAGATACGCAGTATTTT.

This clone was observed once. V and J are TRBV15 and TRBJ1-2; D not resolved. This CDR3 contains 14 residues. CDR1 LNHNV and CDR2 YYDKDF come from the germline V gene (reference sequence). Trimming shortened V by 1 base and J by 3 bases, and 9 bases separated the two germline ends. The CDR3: CATSRANADYGYTF. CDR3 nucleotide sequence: TGTGCCACCAGCAGAGCGAATGCTGACTATGGCTACACCTTC.

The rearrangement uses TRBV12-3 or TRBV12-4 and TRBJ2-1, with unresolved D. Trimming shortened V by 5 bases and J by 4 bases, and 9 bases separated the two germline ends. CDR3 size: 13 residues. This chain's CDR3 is CASSPLVYNEQFF. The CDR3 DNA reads TGTGCCAGCAGTCCCCTAGTTTACAATGAGCAGTTCTTC.

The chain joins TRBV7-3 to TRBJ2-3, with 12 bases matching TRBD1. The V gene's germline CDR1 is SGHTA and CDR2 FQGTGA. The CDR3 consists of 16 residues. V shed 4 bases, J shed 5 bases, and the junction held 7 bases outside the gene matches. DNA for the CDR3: TGTGCCAGCAGCTCCGGGGACAGGGGGCATGGAGATACGCAGTATTTT. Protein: CASSSGDRGHGDTQYF.

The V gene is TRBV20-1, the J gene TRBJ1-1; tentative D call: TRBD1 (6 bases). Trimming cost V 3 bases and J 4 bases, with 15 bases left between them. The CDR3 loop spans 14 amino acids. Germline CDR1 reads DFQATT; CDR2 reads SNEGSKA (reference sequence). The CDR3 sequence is CSASGGAGGTEAFF. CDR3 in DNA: TGCAGTGCTAGTGGGGGGGCTGGGGGCACTGAAGCTTTCTTT.

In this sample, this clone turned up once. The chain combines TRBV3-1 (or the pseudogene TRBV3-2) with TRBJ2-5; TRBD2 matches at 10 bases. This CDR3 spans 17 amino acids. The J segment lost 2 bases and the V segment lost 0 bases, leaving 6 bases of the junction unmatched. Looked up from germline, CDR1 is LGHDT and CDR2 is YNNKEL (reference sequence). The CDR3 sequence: CASSQEGAGGNQETQYF. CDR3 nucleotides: TGTGCCAGCAGCCAAGAGGGAGCGGGGGGGAATCAAGAGACCCAGTACTTC.

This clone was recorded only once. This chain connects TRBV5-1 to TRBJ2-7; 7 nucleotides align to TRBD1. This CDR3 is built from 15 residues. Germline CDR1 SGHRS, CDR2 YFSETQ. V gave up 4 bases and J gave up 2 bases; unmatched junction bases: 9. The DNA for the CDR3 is TGCGCCAGCAGCCCGACAGGGTTTAGAACCTACGAGCAGTACTTC. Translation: CASSPTGFRTYEQYF.

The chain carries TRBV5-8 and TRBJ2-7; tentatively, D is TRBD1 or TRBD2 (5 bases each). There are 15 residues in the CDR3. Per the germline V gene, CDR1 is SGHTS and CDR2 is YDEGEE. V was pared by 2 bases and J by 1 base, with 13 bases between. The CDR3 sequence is CASSFGTGQSYEQYF. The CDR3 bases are TGTGCCAGCAGCTTCGGGACGGGCCAGTCCTACGAGCAGTACTTC. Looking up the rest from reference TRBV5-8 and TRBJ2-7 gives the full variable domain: EAGVTQSPTHLIKTRGQQATLRCSPISGHTSVYWYQQALGLGLQFLLWYDEGEERNRGNFPPRFSGRQFPNYSSELNVNALELEDSALYLCASSFGTGQSYEQYFGPGTRLTVT.